One and the same sample provided the 3 T cell receptor beta chains below, sequenced in a study of brain T cells in children with intractable seizures (dated by TCRdb to the early 2020s). The library was built by means of the immunoSEQ multiplex PCR assay. The table was pulled from immuneACCESS by TCRdb, which kept in-frame rearrangements only. Such tables lose some clones; where checked, under half of the loss comes from unresolved V genes, and the rest has no known cause. Within this sample are 100,000 to 120,000 clones, with roughly 94% of them counted one time only. The ten largest make up around 4% of the sample. Sample time point, as interpreted from the label and publication: resected brain tissue, or blood drawn just prior to surgery. The specimen comprised peripheral blood, sampled at surgery. These receptor sequences come from a boy under two years old with hemimegalencephaly and intractable seizures.

The V and J genes are TRBV5-6 and TRBJ2-1, with TRBD2 identical over 11 bases. Germline loops: CDR1 SGHDT, CDR2 YYEEEE. The CDR3 totals 16 residues. Trimming took 3 bases from V and 8 from J; bases not matched to a gene: 10. CDR3 DNA: TGTGCCAGCAGCTCGCCCACTAGCGGGAGTTGGCATGAGCAGTTCTTC. Its protein is CASSSPTSGSWHEQFF.

This chain links TRBV11-2 with TRBJ1-6; no reliable D call. V gave up 2 bases and J gave up 8 bases, with 10 bases separating them. CDR1 is SGHAT and CDR2 is FQNNGV in the germline V gene. The CDR3 length is 14 residues. The CDR3 is CASSLWPADSPLHF. CDR3 nucleotide sequence: TGTGCCAGCAGCTTATGGCCCGCAGATTCACCCCTCCACTTT. Complete variable domain (other parts from reference TRBV11-2 and TRBJ1-6): EAGVAQSPRYKIIEKRQSVAFWCNPISGHATLYWYQQILGQGPKLLIQFQNNGVVDDSQLPKDRFSAERLKGVDSTLKIQPAKLEDSAVYLCASSLWPADSPLHFGNGTRLTVT.

The chain employs TRBV7-2 and TRBJ2-1, with 9 bases aligning to TRBD2. Germline assignment: CDR1 SGHTA and CDR2 FQGNSA. This CDR3 region has 14 residues. The V and J ends lost 1 base and 13 bases, in that order; junction bases with no gene match: 8. This CDR3 reads CASSLVTSGSLQFF. The CDR3 DNA reads TGTGCCAGCAGCTTAGTAACTAGCGGGTCATTACAGTTCTTC.